This T cell receptor (beta chain) was captured in a study of shared clonotypes between healthy human individuals. The ends lost 3 bases at V and 2 bases at J; junction bases unmatched: 7. Germline CDR1 and CDR2: MNHEY and SVGAGI. This CDR3 is 16 amino acids long. Study results and caveats: Rarefaction gave evidence that sorted-subset sequencing remained incomplete despite large depth.

Those who donated were healthy HIV-negative adults, with no recent acute infections or vaccinations reported. Donors were Caucasian adults residing in Nashville, Tennessee, USA. Across several immunoSEQ plates, the genomic DNA of each subset was split evenly. TCRdb's copy holds only in-frame clones and misses some; the assay was immunoSEQ multiplex PCR. The sample consists of approximately 2,000,000 clones, roughly 92% of them appearing once. A note on this clone: Antigen unknown.

Sequenced: naive CD4+ T cells from PBMCs. Subset here: CD45RA+ positively selected. The chain has TRBV6-5 and TRBJ2-3, with 8 bases aligning to TRBD1. The source is a man aged 18 to 30 in good health. Some clones in this sample may be carry-over from other donors' samples. In DNA, the CDR3 is TGTGCCAGCAGTTATTTCGGCAGGGGGCTCACAGATACGCAGTATTTT. Protein: CASSYFGRGLTDTQYF.